This entry concerns a single T cell receptor (beta chain). Generated by immunoSEQ multiplex PCR, the TCRdb table keeps only in-frame clones and is missing some. This table has some 70,000 clones, about nine tenths appearing once. The CDR3 is 16 residues long. CDR1 and CDR2 from the germline V gene are SGHDT and YYEEEE. The V gene end was trimmed by 3 bases and the J gene end by 4 bases; junction bases not matched to a gene: 7. The record originates from a study of blood T cell repertoires in COVID-19. The sequenced sample was peripheral blood. The chain couples TRBV5-6 to TRBJ2-1, with 10 bases fitting TRBD2. The clonotype was recovered from a woman between 65 and 79 years old with acute or convalescent COVID-19. The CDR3 sequence is CASSSRTSGTYNEQFF. The CDR3 nucleotides read TGTGCCAGCAGCTCCCGGACTAGCGGAACTTACAATGAGCAGTTCTTC.